Presented here are 8 T cell receptor beta chains from one specimen sequenced in a study of T cell responses to AZD1222 COVID-19 vaccine. TCRdb's table, derived via immunoSEQ multiplex PCR, lists solely in-frame clones and lacks some. The table lists about 170,000 clones, roughly 89% of them singletons. The sample was peripheral blood, taken 28 days after the second AZD1222 dose. The receptors derive from an adult who received the AZD1222 COVID-19 vaccine.

This chain uses TRBV11-2 with TRBJ2-5, with 8 bases that match TRBD2. Looked up from germline, CDR1 is SGHAT and CDR2 is FQNNGV. Germline trimming cut 5 bases from V and 2 bases from J; bases unmatched to any gene: 10. There are 16 residues in the CDR3. The CDR3 DNA is TGTGCCAGCAGCCGCGGGTCTAGCGGGTCTCAAGAGACCCAGTACTTC. This gives the protein CASSRGSSGSQETQYF.

The chain joins TRBV4-3 to TRBJ1-2; no firm D call. The CDR3 is made up of 14 amino acids. Per germline, CDR1 LGHNA and CDR2 YSLEER. The ends were cut back, 1 base at V and 4 bases at J, with 10 bases in the middle. This CDR3 reads CASSQGTTAYGYTF. DNA for the CDR3: TGCGCCAGCAGCCAAGGTACAACCGCCTATGGCTACACCTTC.

The rearrangement joins TRBV7-6 to TRBJ2-1, with TRBD1 identical over 7 bases. Germline assignment: CDR1 SGHVS and CDR2 FNYEAQ. V dropped 1 base and J dropped 6; count of bases not matched to a gene: 6. The CDR3 sequence is 15 residues long. The CDR3 sequence is CASSLEGQLLNEQFF. CDR3 nucleotide sequence: TGTGCCAGCAGCTTAGAGGGACAGCTCCTCAATGAGCAGTTCTTC.

This clone was seen just once. This CDR3 reads CASSILGVAEQYF. The CDR3 DNA follows: TGTGCCAGCAGTATCCTTGGGGTGGCCGAGCAGTACTTC. The rearrangement links TRBV12-3 or TRBV12-4 to TRBJ2-7; the D is unclear. The CDR3 contains 13 residues. Trimming stripped 5 bases from V and 6 bases from J, with 14 bases between.

This chain uses TRBV18 with TRBJ2-3; TRBD2 matches 15 bases. The CDR3 covers 17 residues. Germline values: CDR1 KGHSH, CDR2 LQKENI. Germline trimming cut 3 bases from V and 6 bases from J; bases unmatched to any gene: 7. CDR3 bases: TGTGCCAGCTCACCGTGGACTAGCGGGGGGGCCGCCGATACGCAGTATTTT. Translated, it gives CASSPWTSGGAADTQYF.

This chain joins TRBV15 and TRBJ2-2; D uncertain. This CDR3 has 20 residues. Between the trimmed V and J ends, which lost 0 bases and 4 bases, there was a span of 24 bases. Germline CDR1 LNHNV, CDR2 YYDKDF (reference sequence). The CDR3 sequence is CATSRDLAGFRSLSTGELFF. CDR3 nucleotide sequence: TGTGCCACCAGCAGAGATCTGGCTGGGTTCAGGTCCCTCAGCACCGGGGAGCTGTTTTTT.

The chain recombines TRBV7-8 with TRBJ1-5; no firm D call. V lost 1 base, J lost 0 bases, and 13 bases lay in between. CDR1 is SGHVS, CDR2 FQNEAQ, per germline. This CDR3 comprises 17 residues. CDR3 DNA: TGTGCCAGCAGCTTAGAAAGGGCAGTTTATAGCAATCAGCCCCAGCATTTT. This sequence encodes CASSLERAVYSNQPQHF.

This clone was seen a single time. This chain joins TRBV29-1 and TRBJ2-3, with D perhaps TRBD2 (7 bases). V lost 5 bases, J lost 2 bases, and 20 bases lay in between. The CDR3 loop spans 16 amino acids. Germline values: CDR1 SQVTM, CDR2 ANQGSEA. Written as DNA, the CDR3 is TGCAGCGTTTACGGAGGAGGGCGGGGGCTCACAGATACGCAGTATTTT. Translated, it gives CSVYGGGRGLTDTQYF.